The T cell receptor beta chain under discussion was sequenced for a study of spatial heterogeneity in lung cancer (dated by TCRdb to the late 2010s). With respect to the entire study: Beta-chain transcripts were consistently detected in greater numbers than alpha-chain transcripts, which likely reflected higher beta-chain transcript abundance. In the raw uncorrected reads, each unique combination of TCR and UMI appeared more than ten times on average. TCR alpha and beta repertoires were quantitatively compared across multiple tumor regions, matched nontumor lung and blood in non-small cell lung cancer. The study linked features of the TCR repertoire to counts of nonsynonymous mutations, which were determined by whole-exome sequencing of tumor tissue. At surgery, 220 tumor regions, fewer than 85 matched nontumor lung samples and some 54 PBMC samples were TCR-sequenced for both alpha and beta chains.

This clonotype has at least ten counts. There is no known antigen for this receptor. The sample holds no much larger clone one base away, and base qualities are not on file. General findings and caveats noted by the study authors: Ubiquitous expanded tumor TCRs were detected in blood more often at tumor resection than at routine follow-up. Confirming at a functional level the hypothesis that regional TCRs recognize regional mutations was considered to require additional single-cell paired TCR alpha and beta sequencing.

The time point label here, explained by the study, means: sample taken at primary tumor resection. Whole RNA extracted from tumor and nontumor lung tissue, or from cryopreserved PBMC samples, was used for TCR sequencing without cell sorting. Samples were obtained from fewer than 80 patients with early-stage, untreated non-small cell lung cancer from the lung TRACERx cohort. A patient was chosen for TCR sequencing only when enough RNA was available from at least two tumor regions. Receptor libraries were prepared by 5' RACE. TCRdb lists the instrument as NextSeq 500. To allow correction of PCR and sequencing errors, the TCR library protocol tagged every TCR cDNA molecule with a unique molecular identifier. As for the original processing: TCR identification, UMI-based error correction and CDR3 extraction were performed with Decombinator tools. TCRs above a frequency of 2 per 1,000, corresponding to the top 1% of the tumor frequency distribution, were defined as expanded. Rényi diversity was computed with the R vegan package after subsampling each repertoire 100 times to 5,000 TCRs. CDR3 similarity networks were built from amino acid triplet string-kernel similarity, connecting CDR3s with pairwise similarity above 0.82. TCRdb itself trimmed the public reads at Q25 with fastp, ran MiXCR and retained productive beta chains. Rows matching on CDR3 protein sequence are summarized as one entry with the most common DNA and genes. Clone size and V and J calls follow TCRdb, not the original study. Across this sample there are roughly 48,000 distinct CDR3 sequences, with under 6% seen only once. Of the sample, approximately 12% falls within the top ten clones.

From the germline V gene (reference sequence), CDR1 is LNHNV and CDR2 is YYDKDF. The CDR3 goes from the cysteine to the phenylalanine over 18 residues. Only the CDR3 region is kept as DNA, spanning 54 bases read in frame from base 1. V and J are trimmed by 3 bases and 1 base, and the gene matches miss 9 bases of the junction. The chain joins TRBV15 to TRBJ2-1; 10 central nucleotides agree with TRBD2. Source: PBMCs, taken at surgery. This receptor was taken from a male donor with early-stage non-small cell lung cancer. The CDR3: CATSSGNFSGGSYNEQFF. Read as DNA, the sequence is TGTGCCACCAGCAGTGGAAACTTTAGCGGGGGGTCCTACAATGAGCAGTTCTTC.